This section outlines one T cell receptor (beta chain) sequence together with its context. A multiplex PCR was run with 60 Vbeta primers and 13 Jbeta primers. Here immunoSEQ multiplex PCR was the method, and the copy in TCRdb shows in-frame clones only, minus some. The sample lists about 210,000 clones, around 87% occurring once. The record originates from a study of cytomegalovirus exposure and HLA in healthy donors. Study context: From about 170 million T cells, an earlier analysis saw 90 million to 130 million unique TCR beta sequences.

The germline V gene encodes CDR1 SEHNR and CDR2 FQNEAQ (reference sequence). The CDR3 length is 14 residues. Deletions cut 5 bases from V and 2 bases from J, with 13 bases between. This TCR came from a boy younger than 10 in good health and CMV-seronegative. Sequenced material: PBMCs. V gene TRBV7-9 combines with J gene TRBJ2-7, with D perhaps matching TRBD2 (6 bases). CDR3 in amino acids: CASSPFGGAYEQYF. In DNA, the CDR3 is TGTGCCAGCAGCCCTTTTGGAGGGGCCTACGAGCAGTACTTC.